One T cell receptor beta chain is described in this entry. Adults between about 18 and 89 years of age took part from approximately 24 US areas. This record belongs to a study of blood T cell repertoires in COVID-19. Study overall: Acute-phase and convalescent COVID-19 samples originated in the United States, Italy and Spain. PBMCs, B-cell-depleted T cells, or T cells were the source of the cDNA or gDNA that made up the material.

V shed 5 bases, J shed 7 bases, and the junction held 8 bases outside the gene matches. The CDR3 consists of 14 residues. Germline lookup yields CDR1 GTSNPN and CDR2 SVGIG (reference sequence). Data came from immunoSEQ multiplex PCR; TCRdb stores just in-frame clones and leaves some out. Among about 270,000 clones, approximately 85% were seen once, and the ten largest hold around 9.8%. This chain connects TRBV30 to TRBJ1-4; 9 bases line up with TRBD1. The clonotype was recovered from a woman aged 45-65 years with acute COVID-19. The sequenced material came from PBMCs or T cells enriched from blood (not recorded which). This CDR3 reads CAWGDRATGEKLFF. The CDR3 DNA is TGTGCCTGGGGGGACAGGGCGACTGGTGAAAAACTGTTTTTT.